This is a list of T cell receptor beta chains from one sample in a study of cytomegalovirus exposure and HLA in healthy donors. Only in-frame clones appear in the TCRdb table, and some are missing; sequencing was by immunoSEQ multiplex PCR. The data contain over 250,000 clones, 72% of them singletons. Sequences were obtained from PBMCs. Receptors originate from a female donor in good health and CMV-seronegative. CDR3s include the opening cysteine and the closing phenylalanine or tryptophan. A D gene is named only where the DNA matches it firmly. The listing skips clone size in some rows; elsewhere it reads once, few, many or a size class.

d_gene: NA; abundance: NA; j_gene: TRBJ1-4; v_gene: TRBV10-1; CDR3aa: CASSARGVGEKLFF; CDR3nt: TGCGCCAGCAGTGCAAGGGGCGTGGGTGAAAAACTGTTTTTT
d_gene: NA; abundance: NA; j_gene: TRBJ2-3; v_gene: TRBV27; CDR3aa: CASSAEGRGGTDTQYF; CDR3nt: TGTGCCAGCAGTGCGGAGGGTAGGGGGGGAACAGATACGCAGTATTTT
d_gene: TRBD2; abundance: NA; j_gene: TRBJ2-1; v_gene: TRBV7-8; CDR3aa: CASRETSGRAREQFF; CDR3nt: TGTGCCAGCCGAGAGACTAGCGGGAGGGCCAGGGAGCAGTTCTTC
d_gene: NA; abundance: few; j_gene: TRBJ2-1; v_gene: TRBV7-3; CDR3aa: CASSQGTYNEQFF; CDR3nt: TGTGCCAGCAGCCAGGGAACCTACAATGAGCAGTTCTTC
d_gene: NA; abundance: NA; j_gene: TRBJ2-2; v_gene: TRBV19; CDR3aa: CASRYGSGNGELFF; CDR3nt: TGTGCCAGTAGGTATGGGAGCGGTAACGGGGAGCTGTTTTTT
d_gene: TRBD1; abundance: NA; j_gene: TRBJ2-7; v_gene: TRBV11-2; CDR3aa: CASRSLRDRAYEQYF; CDR3nt: TGTGCCAGCAGGTCGCTTCGGGACAGGGCCTACGAGCAGTACTTC
d_gene: NA; abundance: NA; j_gene: TRBJ2-7; v_gene: TRBV6-5; CDR3aa: CASMGTQSSYEQYF; CDR3nt: TGTGCCAGCATGGGGACACAGAGCTCCTACGAGCAGTACTTC
d_gene: NA; abundance: NA; j_gene: TRBJ2-7; v_gene: TRBV7-9; CDR3aa: CASSSQGPLVYEQYF; CDR3nt: TGTGCCAGCAGCTCACAGGGTCCCCTAGTCTACGAGCAGTACTTC
d_gene: NA; abundance: few; j_gene: TRBJ2-7; v_gene: TRBV6-1; CDR3aa: CASSFSRGFYEQYF; CDR3nt: TGTGCCAGCAGTTTCAGTAGGGGGTTCTACGAGCAGTACTTC
d_gene: NA; abundance: NA; j_gene: TRBJ2-3; v_gene: TRBV27; CDR3aa: CASSLKAIRSGRQWDTQYF; CDR3nt: TGTGCCAGCAGTTTAAAAGCTATCCGGTCAGGGCGGCAATGGGATACGCAGTATTTT
d_gene: NA; abundance: NA; j_gene: TRBJ2-7; v_gene: TRBV7-8; CDR3aa: CASSSRLEREQYF; CDR3nt: TGTGCCAGCAGCTCCCGACTAGAACGCGAGCAGTACTTC
d_gene: TRBD2; abundance: NA; j_gene: TRBJ2-2; v_gene: TRBV6-5; CDR3aa: CASNPSGRSTGELFF; CDR3nt: TGTGCCAGCAATCCTAGCGGGAGGAGCACCGGGGAGCTGTTTTTT
d_gene: NA; abundance: NA; j_gene: TRBJ2-5; v_gene: TRBV27; CDR3aa: CASGGTAGQYF; CDR3nt: TGTGCCAGCGGTGGGACGGCGGGGCAGTACTTC
d_gene: NA; abundance: NA; j_gene: TRBJ1-2; v_gene: TRBV9; CDR3aa: CASSSEEGANYGYTF; CDR3nt: TGTGCCAGCAGCTCGGAAGAGGGAGCTAACTATGGCTACACCTTC
d_gene: TRBD1; abundance: NA; j_gene: TRBJ1-4; v_gene: TRBV5-4; CDR3aa: CASSLDRGLDEKLFF; CDR3nt: TGTGCCAGCAGCTTGGATAGGGGGCTAGATGAAAAACTGTTTTTT
d_gene: NA; abundance: NA; j_gene: TRBJ1-4; v_gene: TRBV7-6; CDR3aa: CASSFNRANEKLFF; CDR3nt: TGTGCCAGCAGCTTTAACAGGGCTAATGAAAAACTGTTTTTT
d_gene: NA; abundance: NA; j_gene: TRBJ2-2; v_gene: TRBV18; CDR3aa: CASSLAVNTGELFF; CDR3nt: TGTGCCAGCTCACTCGCGGTGAACACCGGGGAGCTGTTTTTT
d_gene: NA; abundance: NA; j_gene: TRBJ2-7; v_gene: TRBV19; CDR3aa: CASSIATAQGTYEQYF; CDR3nt: TGTGCCAGTAGTATAGCTACCGCCCAGGGCACCTACGAGCAGTACTTC
d_gene: NA; abundance: NA; j_gene: TRBJ2-7; v_gene: TRBV5-1; CDR3aa: CASSLQGSSYEQYF; CDR3nt: TGCGCCAGCAGTTTACAGGGTAGCTCCTACGAGCAGTACTTC